A single sample is the source of the 7 T cell receptor beta chains below, sequenced in a study of T cell responses to AZD1222 COVID-19 vaccine. Clones were sequenced by immunoSEQ multiplex PCR, and TCRdb holds only the in-frame ones, with some missing. Of about 170,000 clones listed, just over 90% were seen once; the top ten hold about 2.6%. Sequenced here: peripheral blood, sampled on day 0 of AZD1222 vaccination. Receptors originate from an adult in good health.

This clone was seen a few times. V is TRBV7-3 and J is TRBJ2-1, with 9 bases identical to TRBD2. V was pared by 4 bases and J by 8 bases, with 12 bases of the junction left unmatched. The CDR3 contains 16 residues. Germline lookup yields CDR1 SGHTA and CDR2 FQGTGA. Written as DNA, the CDR3 is TGTGCCAGCAGCTCCCGGACGGGCGGGGGGGCCCATGAGCAGTTCTTC. The encoded protein is CASSSRTGGGAHEQFF.

The J gene is TRBJ2-5, the V gene TRBV11-2; TRBD2 matches 11 bases. CDR1 is SGHAT, CDR2 FQNNGV, per germline. V lost 0 bases to trimming and J lost 7 bases; unmatched junction nucleotides: 10. This CDR3 is built from 17 residues. The CDR3 spells CASSLEPSGGRGGTQYF. CDR3 nucleotides: TGTGCCAGCAGCTTAGAGCCTAGCGGGGGGCGAGGGGGGACCCAGTACTTC. The complete variable domain, with remaining parts taken from reference TRBV11-2 and TRBJ2-5, reads EAGVAQSPRYKIIEKRQSVAFWCNPISGHATLYWYQQILGQGPKLLIQFQNNGVVDDSQLPKDRFSAERLKGVDSTLKIQPAKLEDSAVYLCASSLEPSGGRGGTQYFGPGTRLLVL.

This clone came up once. The V gene is TRBV30, the J gene TRBJ2-7; D ambiguous. This CDR3 region has 14 residues. Trimming removed 4 bases at V and 3 bases at J, with 16 bases between. In germline, CDR1 is GTSNPN, CDR2 SVGIG (reference sequence). The CDR3 nucleotides read TGTGCCTGGACCCCGGAAGCACGCGGCTACGAGCAGTACTTC. Amino acids: CAWTPEARGYEQYF.

For the CDR3, the DNA is TGTGCCAGCAGCCCGAGAGGGTACGAGCAGTACTTC. Translated, it gives CASSPRGYEQYF. V and J are TRBV5-6 and TRBJ2-7; perhaps TRBD2 as D (5 bases). Germline V gives CDR1 SGHDT, CDR2 YYEEEE. V was pared by 4 bases and J by 4 bases, with 9 bases between. CDR3 length: 12 residues. Together with reference TRBV5-6 and TRBJ2-7, the CDR3 gives the full variable domain: DAGVTQSPTHLIKTRGQQVTLRCSPKSGHDTVSWYQQALGQGPQFIFQYYEEEERQRGNFPDRFSGHQFPNYSSELNVNALLLGDSALYLCASSPRGYEQYFGPGTRLTVT.

The CDR3 region has the DNA TGTGCCAGCAGCTCCCTTGGAGGGGGCCTCAATCAGCCCCAGCATTTT. Translation: CASSSLGGGLNQPQHF. The rearrangement joins TRBV7-2 to TRBJ1-5, with TRBD1 matching 7 bases. The germline V gene encodes CDR1 SGHTA and CDR2 FQGNSA. V lost 4 bases to trimming and J lost 3 bases; unmatched junction nucleotides: 9. The CDR3 extends over 16 amino acids.

The chain couples TRBV4-2 to TRBJ1-2; D is unclear. This CDR3 has 15 amino acids. Germline CDR1 LGHNA, CDR2 YNFKEQ. Trimming took off 0 bases at V and 3 bases at J, with 11 bases between the two ends. The CDR3 reads CASSQEAGEHYGYTF. CDR3 nucleotide sequence: TGTGCCAGCAGCCAAGAGGCGGGAGAGCACTATGGCTACACCTTC.

The chain carries TRBV11-2 and TRBJ2-3; 7 bases line up with TRBD2. Germline values: CDR1 SGHAT, CDR2 FQNNGV. This CDR3 comprises 14 residues. V lost 9 bases to trimming and J lost 2 bases; unmatched junction nucleotides: 8. In nucleotides, the CDR3 is TGTGCCAGTCGCCCAGCGGGGTTCACAGATACGCAGTATTTT. Amino acids: CASRPAGFTDTQYF.